This T cell receptor (beta chain) was identified during a study of human T cells and chemical hapten exposure. This sample's time point: pre-sensitization, week 0. Regarding treatment: therapeutic diphenylcyclopropenone sensitization with weekly scalp DPC. MiXCR, applied by TCRdb to the RACE reads, yields one record per CDR3 protein. The sample includes tens of thousands of distinct CDR3 sequences, 9.5% to 10% of them seen just once. Per germline, CDR1 SEHNR and CDR2 FQNEAQ (reference sequence). V lost 3 bases to trimming and J lost 0 bases, with 2 bases between them. This CDR3 region has 12 residues. This clonotype was observed many times.

The origin of this receptor is a man aged 40-55 years with alopecia areata. Some clones in this sample may be carry-over from other donors' samples. Specimen: whole blood, collected in connection with sensitization to the hapten diphenylcyclopropenone (DPC). The chain employs TRBV7-9 and TRBJ2-5, with D uncertain. CDR3 protein: CASSFYQETQYF. The CDR3 DNA sequence: TGTGCCAGCAGCTTCTACCAAGAGACCCAGTACTTC.